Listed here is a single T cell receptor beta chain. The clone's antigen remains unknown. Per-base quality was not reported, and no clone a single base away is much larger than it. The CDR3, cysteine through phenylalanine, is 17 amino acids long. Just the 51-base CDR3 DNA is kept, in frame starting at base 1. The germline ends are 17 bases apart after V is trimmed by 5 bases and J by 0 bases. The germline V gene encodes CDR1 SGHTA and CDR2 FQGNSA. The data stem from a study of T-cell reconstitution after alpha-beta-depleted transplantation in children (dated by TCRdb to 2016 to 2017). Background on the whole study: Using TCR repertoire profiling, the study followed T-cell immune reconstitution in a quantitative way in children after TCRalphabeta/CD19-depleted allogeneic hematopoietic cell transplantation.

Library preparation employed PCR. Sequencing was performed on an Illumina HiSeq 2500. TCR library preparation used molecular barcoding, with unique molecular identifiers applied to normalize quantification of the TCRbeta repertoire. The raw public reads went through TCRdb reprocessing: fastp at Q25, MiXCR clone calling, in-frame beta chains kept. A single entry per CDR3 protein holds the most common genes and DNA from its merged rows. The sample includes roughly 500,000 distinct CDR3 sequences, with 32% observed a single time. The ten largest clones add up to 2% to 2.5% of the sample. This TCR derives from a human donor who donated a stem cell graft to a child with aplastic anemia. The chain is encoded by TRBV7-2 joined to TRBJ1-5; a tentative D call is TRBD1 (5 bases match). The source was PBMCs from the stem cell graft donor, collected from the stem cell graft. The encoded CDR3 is CASSPAIGAFSNQPQHF. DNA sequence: TGTGCCAGCAGCCCGGCGATCGGGGCTTTTAGCAATCAGCCCCAGCATTTT.